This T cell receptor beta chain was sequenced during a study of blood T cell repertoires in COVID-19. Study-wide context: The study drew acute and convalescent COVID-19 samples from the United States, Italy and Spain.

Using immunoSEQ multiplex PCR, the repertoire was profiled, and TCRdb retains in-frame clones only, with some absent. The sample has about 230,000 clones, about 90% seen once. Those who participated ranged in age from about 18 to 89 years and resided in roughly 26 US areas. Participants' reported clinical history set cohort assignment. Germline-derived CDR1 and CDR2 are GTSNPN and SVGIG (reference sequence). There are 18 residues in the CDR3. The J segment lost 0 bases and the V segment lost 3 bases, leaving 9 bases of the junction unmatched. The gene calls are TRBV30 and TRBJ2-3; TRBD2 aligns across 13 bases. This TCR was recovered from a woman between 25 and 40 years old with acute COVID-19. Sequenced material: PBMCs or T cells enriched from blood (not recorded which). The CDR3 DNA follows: TGTGCCTGGAGGGGACTAGCGGGGCCAGATACTAGCACAGATACGCAGTATTTT. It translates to CAWRGLAGPDTSTDTQYF.